The source of this T cell receptor beta chain is a study of T cell responses to AZD1222 COVID-19 vaccine. The wider study: Second-dose recipients at about 4 or about 12 weeks were treated as one pooled group.

A note on this clone: Its target is not known.

Study conclusions and caveats: Vaccine-associated CD4 TCRs ranged over spike, dominating at 160-218 and 743-854. Clonal diversity may have been underestimated, and the donors were mostly white British, with more females than males. Two doses of AZD1222 preceded a rise in Spike-specific TCR breadth and depth.

This CDR3 is built from 13 residues. Germline V lookup: CDR1 SGHNT, CDR2 YENEEA. Unmatched junction bases numbered 2, after V lost 1 base and J lost 10 bases. Clones were sequenced by immunoSEQ multiplex PCR, and TCRdb holds only the in-frame ones, with some missing. The data hold 180,000 or so clones, with 94% observed a single time. The sequenced sample was peripheral blood, obtained on day 0 of AZD1222 vaccination. This sequence originates from an adult in good health. This sequence joins TRBV11-3 and TRBJ2-1; 9 bases match TRBD1. The CDR3 loop is CASSLGTGAEQFF. CDR3 bases: TGTGCCAGCAGCTTAGGGACAGGGGCAGAGCAGTTCTTC.